This passage covers 3 T cell receptor beta chains from one sample sequenced in a study of lymphopenia after photon versus proton radiotherapy. Here immunoSEQ multiplex PCR was the method, and the copy in TCRdb shows in-frame clones only, minus some. The table includes 65,000 to 85,000 clones, under 95% detected once. Specimen: peripheral blood, collected from a patient treated with photon-based radiotherapy. These receptors all stem from a middle-aged woman with cholangiocarcinoma.

The chain is built from TRBV7-2 and TRBJ2-7; D gene ambiguous. The CDR3 has 13 amino acids. Germline V gives CDR1 SGHTA, CDR2 FQGNSA. V shed 1 base and J shed 3 bases, with 7 bases lying between them. The CDR3 reads CASSLEGIYEQYF. The CDR3 coding sequence is TGTGCCAGCAGCTTAGAGGGAATCTACGAGCAGTACTTC.

This chain joins TRBV6-1 and TRBJ1-5; D is perhaps TRBD1 (5 bases). The CDR3 loop spans 13 amino acids. Deletions cut 3 bases from V and 4 bases from J, with 7 bases between. The germline CDR1 and CDR2 sequences are MNHNS and SASEGT. The DNA of the CDR3 is TGTGCCAGCAGTGACAGGGCTAATCAGCCCCAGCATTTT. Translated, it gives CASSDRANQPQHF.

This chain links TRBV25-1 with TRBJ1-3; D uncertain. Trimming cost V 3 bases and J 0 bases, with 15 bases left between them. CDR1 is MGHDK, CDR2 SYGVNS, per germline. The length of the CDR3 is 17 residues. This CDR3 reads CASSDYTGPHSGNTIYF. In nucleotides, the CDR3 is TGTGCCAGCAGTGATTACACCGGCCCGCACTCTGGAAACACCATATATTTT.